The T cell receptor beta chain described here comes from a study of shared clonotypes between healthy human individuals. Study-level information: There were three CD4 naive, three CD4 memory, two CD8 naive and one CD8 memory plates per donor.

All of the donors resided in Nashville, Tennessee, and each was a Caucasian adult. Clones were read by immunoSEQ multiplex PCR, and TCRdb kept only the in-frame ones, dropping some. The profile shows about 2.4 million clones, under 95% of them singletons. The TCR sequence derives from a man in his late teens or twenties in good health. Some clones in this sample may be carry-over from other donors' samples. The sequencing input was naive CD4+ T cells from PBMCs. The subset here: CD45RA+ positively selected.

In DNA form, the CDR3 reads TGTGCCAGTAGTCGGGGCGGCCAGGGGGAGACCCAGTACTTC. This gives the protein CASSRGGQGETQYF. The V and J genes are TRBV19 and TRBJ2-5; tentative D call: TRBD1 (6 bases). This CDR3 region has 14 residues. Trimming stripped 5 bases from V and 5 bases from J, with 15 bases between. Germline values: CDR1 LNHDA, CDR2 SQIVND (reference sequence).